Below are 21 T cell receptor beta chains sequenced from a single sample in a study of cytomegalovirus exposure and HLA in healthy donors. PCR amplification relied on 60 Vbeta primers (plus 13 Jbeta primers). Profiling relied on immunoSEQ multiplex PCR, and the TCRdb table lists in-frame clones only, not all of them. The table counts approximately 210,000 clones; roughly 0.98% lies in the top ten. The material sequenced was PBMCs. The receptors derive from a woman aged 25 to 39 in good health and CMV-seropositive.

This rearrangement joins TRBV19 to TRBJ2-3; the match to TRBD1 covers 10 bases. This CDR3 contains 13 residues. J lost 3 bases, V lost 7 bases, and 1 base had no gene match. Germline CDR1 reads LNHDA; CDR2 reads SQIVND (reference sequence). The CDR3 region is CASKDRGTDTQYF. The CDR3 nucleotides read TGTGCCAGTAAGGACAGGGGGACAGATACGCAGTATTTT.

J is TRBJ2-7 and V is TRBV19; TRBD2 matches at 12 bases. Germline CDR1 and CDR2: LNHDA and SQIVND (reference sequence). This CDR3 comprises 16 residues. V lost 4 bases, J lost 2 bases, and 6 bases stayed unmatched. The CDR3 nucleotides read TGTGCCAGTAGTAATGGGCTAGCGGGAGGGCCCTACGAGCAGTACTTC. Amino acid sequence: CASSNGLAGGPYEQYF.

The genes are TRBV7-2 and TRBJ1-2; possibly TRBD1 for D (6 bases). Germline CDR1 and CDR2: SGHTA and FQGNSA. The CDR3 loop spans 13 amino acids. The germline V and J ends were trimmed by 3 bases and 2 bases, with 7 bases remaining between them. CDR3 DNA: TGTGCCAGCAGCTTTGGACAGAACTATGGCTACACCTTC. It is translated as CASSFGQNYGYTF.

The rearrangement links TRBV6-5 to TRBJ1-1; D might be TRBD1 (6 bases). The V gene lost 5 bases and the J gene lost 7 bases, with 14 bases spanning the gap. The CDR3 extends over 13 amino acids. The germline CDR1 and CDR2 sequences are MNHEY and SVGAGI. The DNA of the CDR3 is TGTGCCAGCAGTCGACAGGTAGATTATGAAGCTTTCTTT. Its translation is CASSRQVDYEAFF.

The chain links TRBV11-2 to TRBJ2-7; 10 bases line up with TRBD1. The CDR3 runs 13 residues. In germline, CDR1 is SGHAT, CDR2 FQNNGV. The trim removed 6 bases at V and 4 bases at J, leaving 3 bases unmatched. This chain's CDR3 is CASRGQGRYEQYF. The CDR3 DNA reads TGTGCCAGCAGGGGACAGGGGAGGTACGAGCAGTACTTC.

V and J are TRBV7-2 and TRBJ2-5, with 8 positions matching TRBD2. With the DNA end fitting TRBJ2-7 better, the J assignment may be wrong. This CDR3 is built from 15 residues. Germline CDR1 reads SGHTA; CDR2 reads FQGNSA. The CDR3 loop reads CASSFRLALQGEQYF. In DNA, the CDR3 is TGTGCCAGCAGCTTCCGACTAGCGCTCCAGGGCGAGCAGTACTTC.

CDR3 residues: CASALLRGHNQPQHF. CDR3 in DNA: TGTGCCAGCGCCCTGTTGAGGGGGCATAATCAGCCCCAGCATTTT. This chain connects TRBV5-5 to TRBJ1-5; 7 nucleotides agree with TRBD1. The V gene end was trimmed by 7 bases and the J gene end by 4 bases; junction bases not matched to a gene: 11. Germline CDR1 reads SGHKS; CDR2 reads YYEKEE (reference sequence). The CDR3 is 15 amino acids.

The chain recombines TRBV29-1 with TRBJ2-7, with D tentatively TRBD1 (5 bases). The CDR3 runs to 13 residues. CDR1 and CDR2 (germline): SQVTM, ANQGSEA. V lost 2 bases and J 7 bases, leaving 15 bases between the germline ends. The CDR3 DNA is TGCAGCGTTGAACAGGAGATGGGGCAAGAGCAGTACTTC. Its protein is CSVEQEMGQEQYF.

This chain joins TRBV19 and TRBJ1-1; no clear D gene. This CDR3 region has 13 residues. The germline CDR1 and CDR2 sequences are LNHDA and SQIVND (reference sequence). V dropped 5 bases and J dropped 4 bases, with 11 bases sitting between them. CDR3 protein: CASSSDRGTEAFF. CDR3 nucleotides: TGTGCCAGTAGTTCCGATCGGGGCACTGAAGCTTTCTTT.

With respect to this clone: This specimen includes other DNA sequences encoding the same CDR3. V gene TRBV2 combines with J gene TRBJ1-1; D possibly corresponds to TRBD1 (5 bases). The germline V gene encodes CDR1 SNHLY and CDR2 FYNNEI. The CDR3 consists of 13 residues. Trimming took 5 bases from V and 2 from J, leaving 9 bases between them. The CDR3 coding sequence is TGTGCCAGCAGTTCCCAGGGAAACACTGAAGCTTTCTTT. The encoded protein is CASSSQGNTEAFF.

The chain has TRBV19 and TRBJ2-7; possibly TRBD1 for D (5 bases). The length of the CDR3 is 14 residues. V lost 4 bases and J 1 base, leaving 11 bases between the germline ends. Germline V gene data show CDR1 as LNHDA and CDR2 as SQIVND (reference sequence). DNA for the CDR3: TGTGCCAGTAGTAGCCGGCAGGGATCCTACGAGCAGTACTTC. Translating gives CASSSRQGSYEQYF.

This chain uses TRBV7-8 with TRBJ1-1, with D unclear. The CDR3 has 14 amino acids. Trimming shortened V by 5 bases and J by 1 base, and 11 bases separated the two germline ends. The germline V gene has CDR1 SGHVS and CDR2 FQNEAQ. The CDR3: CASSRYGENTEAFF. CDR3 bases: TGTGCCAGCAGCCGCTACGGGGAGAACACTGAAGCTTTCTTT.

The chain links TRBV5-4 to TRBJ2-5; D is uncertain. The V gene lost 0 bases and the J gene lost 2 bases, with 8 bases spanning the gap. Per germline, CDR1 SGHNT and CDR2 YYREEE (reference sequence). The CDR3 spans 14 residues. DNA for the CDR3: TGTGCCAGCAGCTTGGGGCCTCCACAAGAGACCCAGTACTTC. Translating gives CASSLGPPQETQYF. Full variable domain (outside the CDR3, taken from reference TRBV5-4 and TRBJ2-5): ETGVTQSPTHLIKTRGQQVTLRCSSQSGHNTVSWYQQALGQGPQFIFQYYREEENGRGNFPPRFSGLQFPNYSSELNVNALELDDSALYLCASSLGPPQETQYFGPGTRLLVL.

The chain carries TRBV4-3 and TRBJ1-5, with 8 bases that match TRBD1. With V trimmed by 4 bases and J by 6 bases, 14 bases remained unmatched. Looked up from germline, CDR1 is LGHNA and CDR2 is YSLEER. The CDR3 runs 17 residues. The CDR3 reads CASSPVLQGAVSQPQHF. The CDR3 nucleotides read TGCGCCAGCAGCCCAGTCCTGCAGGGGGCGGTAAGTCAGCCCCAGCATTTT.

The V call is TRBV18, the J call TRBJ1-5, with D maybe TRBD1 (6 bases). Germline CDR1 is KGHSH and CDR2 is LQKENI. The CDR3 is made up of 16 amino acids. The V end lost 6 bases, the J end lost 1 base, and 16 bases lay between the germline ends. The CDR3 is CASSRQRGPSNQPQHF. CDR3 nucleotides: TGTGCCAGCTCGCGTCAGCGGGGGCCGAGCAATCAGCCCCAGCATTTT.

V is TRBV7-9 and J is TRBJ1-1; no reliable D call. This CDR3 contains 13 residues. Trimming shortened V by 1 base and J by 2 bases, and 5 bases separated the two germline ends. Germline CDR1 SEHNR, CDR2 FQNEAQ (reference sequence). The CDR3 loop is CASSLVINTEAFF. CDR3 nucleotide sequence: TGTGCCAGCAGCTTAGTTATAAACACTGAAGCTTTCTTT.

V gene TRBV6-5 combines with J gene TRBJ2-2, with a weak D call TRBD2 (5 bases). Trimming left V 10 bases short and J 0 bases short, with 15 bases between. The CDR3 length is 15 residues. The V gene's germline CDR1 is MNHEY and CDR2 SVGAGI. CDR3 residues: CATGKGFTNTGELFF. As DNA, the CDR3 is TGTGCCACGGGGAAGGGATTCACGAACACCGGGGAGCTGTTTTTT.

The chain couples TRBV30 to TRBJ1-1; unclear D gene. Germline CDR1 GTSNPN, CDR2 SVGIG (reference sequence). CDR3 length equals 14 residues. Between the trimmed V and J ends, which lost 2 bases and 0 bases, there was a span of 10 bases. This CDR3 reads CAWSLPEVNTEAFF. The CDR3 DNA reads TGTGCCTGGAGTTTACCCGAGGTGAACACTGAAGCTTTCTTT. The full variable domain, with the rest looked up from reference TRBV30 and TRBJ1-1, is SQTIHQWPATLVQPVGSPLSLECTVEGTSNPNLYWYRQAAGRGLQLLFYSVGIGQISSEVPQNLSASRPQDRQFILSSKKLLLSDSGFYLCAWSLPEVNTEAFFGQGTRLTVV.

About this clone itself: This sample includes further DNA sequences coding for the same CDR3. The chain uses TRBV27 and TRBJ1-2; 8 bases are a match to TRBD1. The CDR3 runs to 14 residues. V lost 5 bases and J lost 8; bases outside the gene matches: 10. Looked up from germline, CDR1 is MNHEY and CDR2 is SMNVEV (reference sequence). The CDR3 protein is CASSLRTGRDGYTF. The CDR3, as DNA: TGTGCCAGCAGTCTCCGGACAGGGAGGGACGGCTACACCTTC.

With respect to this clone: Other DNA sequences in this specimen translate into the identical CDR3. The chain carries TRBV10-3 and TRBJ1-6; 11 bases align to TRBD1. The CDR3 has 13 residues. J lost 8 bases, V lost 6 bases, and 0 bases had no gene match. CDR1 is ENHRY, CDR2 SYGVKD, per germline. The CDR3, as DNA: TGTGCCATCAGGGGACAGGGGGATTCACCCCTCCACTTT. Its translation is CAIRGQGDSPLHF.

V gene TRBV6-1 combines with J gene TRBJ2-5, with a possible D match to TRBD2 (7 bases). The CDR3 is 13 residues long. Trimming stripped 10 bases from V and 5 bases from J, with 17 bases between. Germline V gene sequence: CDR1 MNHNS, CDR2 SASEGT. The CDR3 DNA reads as TGTGCCAATGGGAGGGGGGATCTGGAGACCCAGTACTTC. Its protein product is CANGRGDLETQYF.